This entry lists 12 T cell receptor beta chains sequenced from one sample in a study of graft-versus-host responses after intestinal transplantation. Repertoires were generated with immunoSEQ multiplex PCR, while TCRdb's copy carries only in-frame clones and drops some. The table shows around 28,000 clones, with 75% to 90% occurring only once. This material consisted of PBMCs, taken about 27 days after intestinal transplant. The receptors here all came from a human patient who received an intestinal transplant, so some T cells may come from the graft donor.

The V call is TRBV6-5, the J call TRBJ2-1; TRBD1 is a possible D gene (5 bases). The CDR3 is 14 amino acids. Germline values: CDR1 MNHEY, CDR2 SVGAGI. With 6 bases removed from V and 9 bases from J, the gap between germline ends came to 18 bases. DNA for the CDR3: TGTGCCAGCAGCCCCTACAGAAATCAGGGTGAGCAGTTCTTC. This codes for CASSPYRNQGEQFF.

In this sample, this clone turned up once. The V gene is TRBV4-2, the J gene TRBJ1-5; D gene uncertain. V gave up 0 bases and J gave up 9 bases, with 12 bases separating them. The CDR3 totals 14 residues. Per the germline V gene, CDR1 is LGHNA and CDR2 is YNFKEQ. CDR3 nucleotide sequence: TGTGCCAGCAGCCAAGAGGGTGGAGTTTGGCCCCAGCATTTT. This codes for CASSQEGGVWPQHF.

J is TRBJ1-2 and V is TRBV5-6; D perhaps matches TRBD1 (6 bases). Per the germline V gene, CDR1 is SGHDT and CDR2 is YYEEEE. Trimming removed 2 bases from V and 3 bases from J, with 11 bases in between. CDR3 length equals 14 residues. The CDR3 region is CASSFYRAYYGYTF. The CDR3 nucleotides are TGTGCCAGCAGCTTTTACAGGGCCTACTATGGCTACACCTTC.

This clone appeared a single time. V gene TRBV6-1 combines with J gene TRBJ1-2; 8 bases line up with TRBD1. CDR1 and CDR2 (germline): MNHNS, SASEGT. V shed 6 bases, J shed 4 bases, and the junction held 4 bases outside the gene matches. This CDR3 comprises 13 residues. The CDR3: CASRDDRGYGYTF. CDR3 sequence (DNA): TGTGCCAGCAGGGACGACAGGGGCTATGGCTACACCTTC.

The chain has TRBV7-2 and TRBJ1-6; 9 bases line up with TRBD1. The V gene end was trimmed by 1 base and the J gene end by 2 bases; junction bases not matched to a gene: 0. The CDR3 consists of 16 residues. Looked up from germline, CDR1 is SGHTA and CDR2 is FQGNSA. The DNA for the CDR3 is TGTGCCAGCAGCTTAGGGGACAGGGCCTATAATTCACCCCTCCACTTT. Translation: CASSLGDRAYNSPLHF.

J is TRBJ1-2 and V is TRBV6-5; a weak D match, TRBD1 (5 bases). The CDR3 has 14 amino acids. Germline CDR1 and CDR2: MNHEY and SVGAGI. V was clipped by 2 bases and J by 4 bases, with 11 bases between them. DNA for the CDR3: TGTGCCAGCAGTTACAGGGGCCGCGGCTATGGCTACACCTTC. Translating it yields CASSYRGRGYGYTF.

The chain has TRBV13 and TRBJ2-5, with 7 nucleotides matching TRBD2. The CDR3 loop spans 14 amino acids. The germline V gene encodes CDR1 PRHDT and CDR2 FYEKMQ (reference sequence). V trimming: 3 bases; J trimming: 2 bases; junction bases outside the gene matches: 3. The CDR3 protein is CASSLLSGQETQYF. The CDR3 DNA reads TGTGCCAGCAGCTTGCTTAGCGGGCAAGAGACCCAGTACTTC.

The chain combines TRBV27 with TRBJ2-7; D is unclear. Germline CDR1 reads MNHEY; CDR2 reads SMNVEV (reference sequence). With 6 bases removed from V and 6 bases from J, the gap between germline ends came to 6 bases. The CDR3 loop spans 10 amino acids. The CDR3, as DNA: TGTGCCAGCAGAATCGTCGAGCAGTACTTC. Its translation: CASRIVEQYF.

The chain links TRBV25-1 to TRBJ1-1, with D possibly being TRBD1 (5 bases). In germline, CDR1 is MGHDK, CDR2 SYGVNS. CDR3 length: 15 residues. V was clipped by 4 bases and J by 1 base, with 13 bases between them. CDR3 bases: TGTGCCAGCAGTGCCCCCGGGAGGGGGAACACTGAAGCTTTCTTT. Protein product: CASSAPGRGNTEAFF. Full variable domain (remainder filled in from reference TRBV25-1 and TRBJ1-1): EADIYQTPRYLVIGTGKKITLECSQTMGHDKMYWYQQDPGMELHLIHYSYGVNSTEKGDLSSESTVSRIRTEHFPLTLESARPSHTSQYLCASSAPGRGNTEAFFGQGTRLTVV.

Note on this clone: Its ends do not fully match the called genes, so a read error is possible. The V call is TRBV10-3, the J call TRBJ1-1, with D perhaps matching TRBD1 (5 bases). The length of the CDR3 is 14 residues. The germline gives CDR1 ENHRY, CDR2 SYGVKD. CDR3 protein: CVIKGTGSNTEAFF. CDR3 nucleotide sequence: TGTGTCATCAAAGGCACAGGTAGTAACACTGAAGCTTTCTTT.

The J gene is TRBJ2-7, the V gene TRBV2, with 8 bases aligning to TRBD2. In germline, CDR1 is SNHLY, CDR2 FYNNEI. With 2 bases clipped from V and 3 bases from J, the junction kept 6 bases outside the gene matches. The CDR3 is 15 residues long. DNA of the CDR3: TGTGCCAGCAGTGAAACGGGGGGGCTCAGCTACGAGCAGTACTTC. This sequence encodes CASSETGGLSYEQYF.

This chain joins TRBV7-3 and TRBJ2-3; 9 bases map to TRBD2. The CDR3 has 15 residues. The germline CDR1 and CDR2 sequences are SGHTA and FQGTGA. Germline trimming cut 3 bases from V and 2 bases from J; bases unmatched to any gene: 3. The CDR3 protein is CASSFSGGFTDTQYF. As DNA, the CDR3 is TGTGCCAGCAGCTTTAGCGGGGGATTCACAGATACGCAGTATTTT.